This T cell receptor (beta chain) was sequenced during a study of regulatory T cells in long-lasting Graves disease. This sample's time point: newly diagnosed GD, antithyroid drugs for less than 3 months. Extracted PBMC RNA gave rise to the TCR library. This clonotype was observed many times. TCR beta libraries were built with iRepertoire HTBI primers and Arm-PCR of CDR3 regions. A single record per CDR3 protein comes from TCRdb applying MiXCR to the multiplex PCR reads. The sample has fewer than 500,000 distinct CDR3 sequences, about a sixth seen once. Germline values: CDR1 MNHEY, CDR2 SMNVEV (reference sequence). Between the trimmed V and J ends, which lost 2 bases and 4 bases, there was a span of 11 bases. This CDR3 is built from 14 residues. The same data also went into a second study, on T cells in Graves' hyperthyroidism and ophthalmopathy.

The chain uses TRBV27 and TRBJ2-5; no clear D gene. Sequences were derived from peripheral blood mononuclear cells (PBMCs), sampled at new diagnosis, from a patient treated with antithyroid drugs. The clonotype was recovered from a middle-aged man with Graves disease. Here the CDR3 DNA reads TGTGCCAGCAGTTTAGGGCCCCGTCGAGAGACCCAGTACTTC. This gives the protein CASSLGPRRETQYF.